The sequence of this T cell receptor (beta chain) was determined in a study of tumor-infiltrating lymphocytes in primary liver carcinoma. Whole-study results and caveats: Only about 8-25% of top clones appeared in all five tumor regions.

Total RNA and DNA came together from about 19-30 mg of bulk tissue without cell sorting. Regarding this clonotype: Antigen unknown.

With around 490 ng total RNA as template and a constant-region primer, TCR beta cDNA was made. Libraries covering TCR beta were generated through three nested multiplex PCR rounds (using a slightly modified ARM-PCR). TCRdb itself ran the multiplex PCR reads through MiXCR, one entry per CDR3 protein. Of roughly 120,000 distinct CDR3 sequences in the sample, roughly three fifths were seen once. Material: liver tumor tissue from sampling region 1. Subset of the sample: tumor region T1, superior pole. The source is a woman in her fifties or sixties with primary liver carcinoma and hepatitis B virus infection.

In nucleotides, the CDR3 is TGTGCCAGCAGTTTGAGCGGGCGGGACCACGAGCAGTACTTC. It translates to CASSLSGRDHEQYF. The chain uses TRBV11-3 and TRBJ2-7, with a weak D call TRBD2 (6 bases). CDR1 is SGHNT and CDR2 is YENEEA in the germline V gene. CDR3 length equals 14 residues. Trimming took off 6 bases at V and 5 bases at J, with 17 bases between the two ends.